Each of the 4 T cell receptor beta chains below was sequenced from the same sample in a study of Ad26.COV2.S vaccination and SARS-CoV-2 variants. Clones were sequenced by immunoSEQ multiplex PCR, and TCRdb holds only the in-frame ones, with some missing. This sample has about 410,000 clones, with 89% found just once. The treatment here: around 19 received Ad26.COV2.S at low or high dose, single or two shots; roughly five received placebo; per-sample allocation not given. Repertoires come from day 63 after the first vaccine or placebo injection. The sequencing here drew on peripheral blood, taken in a trial of Ad26.COV2.S vaccine versus placebo. The receptors derive from a person aged 18-60 years who received the Ad26.COV2.S COVID-19 vaccine or a placebo.

V usage is TRBV29-1 and J usage is TRBJ2-7, with D possibly matching TRBD2 (5 bases). The CDR3 has 13 residues. Trimming took off 4 bases at V and 6 bases at J, with 16 bases between the two ends. Germline CDR1 is SQVTM and CDR2 is ANQGSEA. The CDR3 loop is CSVAPDGIREQYF. As DNA, the CDR3 is TGCAGCGTTGCCCCCGACGGGATCCGCGAGCAGTACTTC.

The gene calls are TRBV19 and TRBJ2-7; 7 positions match TRBD1. This CDR3 region has 16 residues. Germline V gene lookup returns CDR1 LNHDA and CDR2 SQIVND (reference sequence). The V and J ends lost 5 bases and 1 base, in that order; junction bases with no gene match: 11. The CDR3 loop reads CASSVSPGTVSYEQYF. CDR3 coding DNA: TGTGCCAGTAGTGTGTCCCCCGGGACAGTTTCCTACGAGCAGTACTTC. The full variable domain, rest sourced from reference TRBV19 and TRBJ2-7, is DGGITQSPKYLFRKEGQNVTLSCEQNLNHDAMYWYRQDPGQGLRLIYYSQIVNDFQKGDIAEGYSVSREKKESFPLTVTSAQKNPTAFYLCASSVSPGTVSYEQYFGPGTRLTVT.

The V and J genes are TRBV11-2 and TRBJ2-7, with 8 bases aligning to TRBD1. In germline, CDR1 is SGHAT, CDR2 FQNNGV. The ends lost 2 bases at V and 3 bases at J; junction bases unmatched: 9. The CDR3 is 16 amino acids. The CDR3 region has the DNA TGTGCCAGCAGCTTATTTCCACAGGGGGATTTCTACGAGCAGTACTTC. Encoded protein: CASSLFPQGDFYEQYF.

This chain joins TRBV6-5 and TRBJ2-7; tentatively, D is TRBD1 (6 bases). Germline CDR1 and CDR2: MNHEY and SVGAGI. The V and J ends lost 6 bases and 0 bases respectively, with 15 bases between them. The CDR3 runs to 15 residues. The CDR3 DNA reads as TGTGCCAGCAGAGATGGACAGCTGAGCTCCTACGAGCAGTACTTC. Residues: CASRDGQLSSYEQYF.